These T cell receptor beta chains were read from a single sample in a study of T cells in Graves' hyperthyroidism and ophthalmopathy. MiXCR was run by TCRdb on the multiplex PCR reads, yielding one entry per CDR3 protein. The repertoire has some 530,000 distinct CDR3 sequences, 20% to 25% of them found once; the top ten carry approximately 49%. Sequencing was done on a sample of blood. The origin of the receptors is a woman between 65 and 79 years old with Graves' ophthalmopathy. The CDR3 runs from the conserved cysteine through the conserved F or W. A D gene is named only where the DNA matches it firmly. Rows give clone size only sometimes, using once, few, many, or a class for an expanded clone.

cdr3_nt	cdr3_aa	d_call	clone_size	v_call	j_call
TGTGCCAGCAGCCTAACCGGGACAGGGGGTTGGTACGAGCAGTACTTC	CASSLTGTGGWYEQYF	TRBD1	.	TRBV7-6	TRBJ2-7
TGTGCCAGCAGCTTCGGGACAGGGTTGTCTAATGAGCAGTTCTTC	CASSFGTGLSNEQFF	TRBD1	few	TRBV7-9	TRBJ2-1
TGTGCCAGTAAGGAGATAAGCTCCTATAATTCACCCCTCCACTTT	CASKEISSYNSPLHF	.	.	TRBV19	TRBJ1-6
TGTGCCAGCAGTTACTCCGGGGAAAATACGCAGTATTTT	CASSYSGENTQYF	.	.	TRBV6-5	TRBJ2-3
TGTGCCAGCAGCCCCCAACTAGGGGCTGAGCAGTTCTTC	CASSPQLGAEQFF	.	few	TRBV3-1	TRBJ2-1
TGCAGTGCCGGACTAGCGGGACCAGATACGCAGTATTTT	CSAGLAGPDTQYF	TRBD2	.	TRBV20-1	TRBJ2-3
TGTGCCAGCAGCCCGGACAGGGTTAGTAATGAGCAGTTCTTC	CASSPDRVSNEQFF	TRBD1	.	TRBV27	TRBJ2-1
TGTGCCAGCAGCCCGAGGGACCGCGCTGGAGGGGAGCTGTTTTTT	CASSPRDRAGGELFF	.	many	TRBV7-8	TRBJ2-2
TGCGCCAGCAGCTTGGACGGCGGGACGAGCTCCTACGAGCAGTACTTC	CASSLDGGTSSYEQYF	.	few	TRBV5-1	TRBJ2-7
TGTGCCAGCAGCCCGTTTTATCCCCCTAACTATGGCTACACCTTC	CASSPFYPPNYGYTF	.	.	TRBV28	TRBJ1-2
TGTGCCAGCAGTTACTCTCCAGGGACTAACTATGGCTACACCTTC	CASSYSPGTNYGYTF	.	.	TRBV12-3/TRBV12-4	TRBJ1-2
TGCAGTGCTCCCGGGAACCTTGACACTGAAGCTTTCTTT	CSAPGNLDTEAFF	.	few	TRBV20-1	TRBJ1-1
TGTGCCAGTAAACCCGGGACTGATAATGAGCAGTTCTTC	CASKPGTDNEQFF	.	.	TRBV19	TRBJ2-1
TGTGCCAGCAGTTCGGACAGGGAACCCTACAATGAGCAGTTCTTC	CASSSDREPYNEQFF	TRBD1	many	TRBV2	TRBJ2-1
TGTGCCAGCAGTTTACTGGTCTCCACTGAAGCTTTCTTT	CASSLLVSTEAFF	.	many	TRBV28	TRBJ1-1
TGCAGCGAAACAGGGGGCGTCACAGATACGCAGTATTTT	CSETGGVTDTQYF	TRBD1	.	TRBV29-1	TRBJ2-3
TGTGCCAGCAGTGATACAGGGGTGCCGTACAATGAGCAGTTCTTC	CASSDTGVPYNEQFF	TRBD1	many	TRBV12-3/TRBV12-4	TRBJ2-1
TGTGCCAGCAGCGTAGCGCGAGAGTCTGAAGCTTTCTTT	CASSVARESEAFF	.	.	TRBV9	TRBJ1-1
TGTGCCAGCACCACGAAACGGGCTAGCGACAACTTCTACGAGCAGTACTTC	CASTTKRASDNFYEQYF	.	.	TRBV28	TRBJ2-7
TGCGCCAGCAGGACAGGGGCTAACGAAAATTCACCCCTCCACTTT	CASRTGANENSPLHF	TRBD1	.	TRBV5-1	TRBJ1-6